A selection of T cell receptor beta chains follows, all from one sample in a study of molecular identifiers for immune sequencing clone quantification. MiXCR, run by TCRdb on the PCR reads, gives a single entry per CDR3 protein. The profile covers some 65,000 distinct CDR3 sequences, with about a fifth appearing a single time and approximately 1.5% taken by the ten largest. Sequencing used naive CD8+ T cells from blood, with Jurkat cell RNA spiked in. The receptors originated from a human donor in good health. Some libraries in this study had Jurkat cell RNA spiked in. The conserved cysteine and the conserved F or W are not part of the CDR3 here. Fields, in order: V gene, J gene, CDR3 protein.

v_call: TRBV30
j_call: TRBJ2-6
cdr3_aa: ACLSGANVLT

v_call: TRBV20-1
j_call: TRBJ1-3
cdr3_aa: SAVGSNSGNTIY

v_call: TRBV27
j_call: TRBJ1-2
cdr3_aa: ASSLSVSRAYYGYT

v_call: TRBV27
j_call: TRBJ2-7
cdr3_aa: ASSGGPSGALEQY

v_call: TRBV7-8
j_call: TRBJ2-1
cdr3_aa: ASSGAGITYNEQF

v_call: TRBV9
j_call: TRBJ1-1
cdr3_aa: ASSPFGTEAF

v_call: TRBV7-9
j_call: TRBJ1-1
cdr3_aa: ASSFGPSDRGEAF

v_call: TRBV7-8
j_call: TRBJ2-3
cdr3_aa: ASSLGITDTQY

v_call: TRBV7-9
j_call: TRBJ2-1
cdr3_aa: ASSLVSSTRSGSSYNEQF

v_call: TRBV9
j_call: TRBJ2-7
cdr3_aa: AGSPGTSFSFEQY

v_call: TRBV4-1
j_call: TRBJ2-5
cdr3_aa: ASSPSSGRARVETQY

v_call: TRBV20-1
j_call: TRBJ2-1
cdr3_aa: SARDLLASYNEQF

v_call: TRBV12-3/TRBV12-4
j_call: TRBJ1-5
cdr3_aa: ASSPSGYRNQPQH

v_call: TRBV29-1
j_call: TRBJ1-1
cdr3_aa: SGVGTGGLNTEAF

v_call: TRBV4-1
j_call: TRBJ2-7
cdr3_aa: ASSRVQGDYRY